One and the same sample provided the 18 T cell receptor beta chains below, sequenced in a study of cytomegalovirus exposure and HLA in healthy donors. The study ran its PCR with 60 Vbeta and 13 Jbeta primers. TCRdb's copy holds only in-frame clones and misses some; the assay was immunoSEQ multiplex PCR. The table lists 89,000 or so clones, 84% of them singletons, with approximately 5.6% in the top ten. Material for sequencing was PBMCs. The receptors stem from a woman aged 18 to 35 in good health and CMV-seropositive.

This clone has a handful of counts. The rearrangement joins TRBV6-5 to TRBJ2-1; D is unclear. Germline values: CDR1 MNHEY, CDR2 SVGAGI. V shed 6 bases and J shed 5 bases, with 5 bases lying between them. CDR3 length equals 11 residues. This CDR3 reads CASRANNEQFF. The CDR3 DNA sequence: TGTGCCAGCAGGGCCAACAATGAGCAGTTCTTC.

This chain joins TRBV5-1 and TRBJ1-1; 8 bases fit TRBD1. V lost 4 bases, J lost 0 bases, and 5 bases stayed unmatched. The CDR3 has 15 amino acids. CDR1 and CDR2 (germline): SGHRS, YFSETQ. The CDR3 nucleotides read TGCGCCAGCAGCCTTGGGGGACAGGTGAACACTGAAGCTTTCTTT. Residues: CASSLGGQVNTEAFF.

The chain links TRBV29-1 to TRBJ2-5; 11 positions match TRBD2. From germline, CDR1 is SQVTM and CDR2 ANQGSEA. The ends lost 6 bases at V and 0 bases at J; junction bases unmatched: 6. The CDR3 totals 15 residues. CDR3 DNA: TGCAGCGTCGGGGGACTAGCGGAAGACCAAGAGACCCAGTACTTC. Residues: CSVGGLAEDQETQYF.

This sequence joins TRBV5-4 and TRBJ2-5; 8 bases map to TRBD1. V lost 4 bases, J lost 4 bases, and 3 bases stayed unmatched. This CDR3 has 13 amino acids. Germline values: CDR1 SGHNT, CDR2 YYREEE (reference sequence). Here the CDR3 reads CASSPTGGETQYF. CDR3 nucleotide sequence: TGTGCCAGCAGCCCCACAGGGGGAGAGACCCAGTACTTC.

The CDR3 is CASSTRQGADETQYF. Here the CDR3 DNA reads TGTGCCAGCAGCACAAGACAGGGGGCGGACGAGACCCAGTACTTC. This chain uses TRBV7-9 with TRBJ2-5; TRBD1 matches 10 bases. The CDR3 extends over 15 amino acids. The junction had 8 bases not matched to a gene; V was cut back by 5 bases and J by 5 bases. CDR1 is SEHNR and CDR2 is FQNEAQ in the germline V gene (reference sequence).

The V and J genes are TRBV28 and TRBJ2-7; 7 bases align to TRBD1. Germline V gives CDR1 MDHEN, CDR2 SYDVKM. Losses at the gene ends were 5 bases for V and 6 bases for J; bases not matched to a gene: 10. The CDR3 covers 14 residues. The CDR3 spells CASSGGQFSAEQYF. CDR3 bases: TGTGCCAGCAGTGGGGGACAGTTCTCCGCCGAGCAGTACTTC. Full variable domain (remainder filled in from reference TRBV28 and TRBJ2-7): DVKVTQSSRYLVKRTGEKVFLECVQDMDHENMFWYRQDPGLGLRLIYFSYDVKMKEKGDIPEGYSVSREKKERFSLILESASTNQTSMYLCASSGGQFSAEQYFGPGTRLTVT.

In this sample, this clone turned up a few times. The chain carries TRBV7-9 and TRBJ1-4; TRBD1 agrees at 7 bases. Per the germline V gene, CDR1 is SEHNR and CDR2 is FQNEAQ (reference sequence). The CDR3 spans 14 residues. With V trimmed by 6 bases and J by 6 bases, 7 bases remained unmatched. The CDR3 DNA reads as TGTGCCAGCAGTTCAACAGGGGACGATGAAAAACTGTTTTTT. It codes for CASSSTGDDEKLFF.

V usage is TRBV19 and J usage is TRBJ2-7, with 7 bases that match TRBD1. This CDR3 spans 15 amino acids. Germline values: CDR1 LNHDA, CDR2 SQIVND (reference sequence). With V trimmed by 4 bases and J by 0 bases, 6 bases remained unmatched. The CDR3 region is CASSTTGTASYEQYF. CDR3 coding DNA: TGTGCCAGTAGTACGACCGGGACAGCCTCCTACGAGCAGTACTTC.

Points on this clone: Other DNA sequences within the sample encode an identical CDR3. The chain couples TRBV28 to TRBJ2-1; no reliable D call. Trimming cost V 6 bases and J 4 bases, with 4 bases left between them. The germline gives CDR1 MDHEN, CDR2 SYDVKM. This CDR3 is 11 amino acids long. The CDR3, as DNA: TGTGCCAGCAGACTGTACAATGAGCAGTTCTTC. Translated, it gives CASRLYNEQFF.

V gene TRBV9 combines with J gene TRBJ2-1; TRBD2 agrees at 11 bases. V lost 6 bases, J lost 6 bases, and 5 bases stayed unmatched. Germline lookup yields CDR1 SGDLS and CDR2 YYNGEE. The CDR3 is 14 residues long. CDR3 loop: CASTLTSGGNEQFF. CDR3 in DNA: TGTGCCAGCACCCTAACTAGCGGGGGCAATGAGCAGTTCTTC.

This clone came up a few times. The chain employs TRBV6-1 and TRBJ1-1, with TRBD1 identical over 7 bases. Germline loops: CDR1 MNHNS, CDR2 SASEGT. Unmatched junction bases numbered 17, after V lost 3 bases and J lost 7 bases. The CDR3 has 17 amino acids. In nucleotides, the CDR3 is TGTGCCAGCAGTGATTCAAGGAAGACAGGGCGGGTCTTTGAAGCTTTCTTT. It yields the protein CASSDSRKTGRVFEAFF.

This chain joins TRBV28 and TRBJ2-7; TRBD2 matches 13 bases. CDR1 MDHEN and CDR2 SYDVKM come from the germline V gene. The CDR3 sequence is 16 residues long. V lost 1 base and J lost 6; bases outside the gene matches: 6. The DNA of the CDR3 is TGTGCCAGCAGTTTATCCGGACTAGCGGGAGAAGGCGAGCAGTACTTC. Translation gives CASSLSGLAGEGEQYF.

The chain is built from TRBV5-4 and TRBJ2-3, with D possibly being TRBD1 (5 bases). CDR1 and CDR2 (germline): SGHNT, YYREEE (reference sequence). Trimming shortened V by 3 bases and J by 5 bases, and 7 bases separated the two germline ends. The CDR3 consists of 12 residues. CDR3 residues: CASSSQGDTQYF. The CDR3 DNA follows: TGTGCCAGCAGCTCCCAGGGAGATACGCAGTATTTT. The full variable domain, its missing parts supplied by reference TRBV5-4 and TRBJ2-3, is ETGVTQSPTHLIKTRGQQVTLRCSSQSGHNTVSWYQQALGQGPQFIFQYYREEENGRGNFPPRFSGLQFPNYSSELNVNALELDDSALYLCASSSQGDTQYFGPGTRLTVL.

The chain is built from TRBV28 and TRBJ1-3; D call uncertain. Trimming removed 7 bases at V and 0 bases at J, with 10 bases between. This CDR3 contains 14 residues. Germline lookup yields CDR1 MDHEN and CDR2 SYDVKM. CDR3 nucleotide sequence: TGTGCCAGCATGGGCGCCGACTCTGGAAACACCATATATTTT. Its translation: CASMGADSGNTIYF.

Here the CDR3 reads CASSLLSEAFF. The CDR3 coding sequence is TGTGCCAGCAGTTTATTGAGTGAAGCTTTCTTT. The V call is TRBV28, the J call TRBJ1-1; D is undetermined. Germline values: CDR1 MDHEN, CDR2 SYDVKM. This CDR3 spans 11 amino acids. V dropped 1 base and J dropped 7 bases, with 4 bases sitting between them.

The chain is built from TRBV7-6 and TRBJ2-5; D remains unclear. The ends were cut back, 8 bases at V and 5 bases at J, with 15 bases in the middle. Germline CDR1 SGHVS, CDR2 FNYEAQ. This CDR3 comprises 13 residues. CDR3: CASALDEAETQYF. Written as DNA, the CDR3 is TGTGCCAGCGCCCTTGACGAAGCGGAGACCCAGTACTTC.

The genes are TRBV19 and TRBJ1-2, with D tentatively TRBD1 (5 bases). The CDR3 covers 15 residues. CDR1 LNHDA and CDR2 SQIVND come from the germline V gene (reference sequence). V gave up 5 bases and J gave up 8 bases, with 21 bases separating them. CDR3 in amino acids: CASSSPSGGSFGYTF. CDR3 bases: TGTGCCAGTAGTTCCCCGTCGGGGGGGTCGTTCGGCTACACCTTC.

This chain uses TRBV7-2 with TRBJ2-2; no firm D call. The germline V and J ends were trimmed by 0 bases and 4 bases, with 9 bases remaining between them. This CDR3 region has 15 residues. Looked up from germline, CDR1 is SGHTA and CDR2 is FQGNSA. Written as DNA, the CDR3 is TGTGCCAGCAGCTTAGCACCGGGTTCCACCGGGGAGCTGTTTTTT. It codes for CASSLAPGSTGELFF.